Sequencing of this TCR beta chain was carried out in a study of blood T cell repertoires in COVID-19 (dated by TCRdb to 2020 to 2022). Notes on the research overall: Samples from collaborators originated in the United States, Italy and Spain and spanned both the acute and convalescent phases of COVID-19. The prospective study material was composed of cDNA or gDNA derived from T cells, B-cell-depleted T cells, or PBMCs. Deeply sampled blood TCRbeta repertoires from subjects exposed to, actively infected with, or recovered from COVID-19 were included in the dataset. The repertoires were made available in a free public database intended to serve as a resource for research on the immune response to SARS-CoV-2. Samples came from the ongoing ImmuneRACE study (first 160 participants) plus 1,254 subjects from 6 global collaborators. Nearly every sample came with metadata listing a de-identified subject ID, COVID-19 status, age in years and sex. Where HLA class I and class II types were available, the types were taken from metadata supplied by the sample provider, not from assay-based typing. Overall study outcomes, separate from this receptor: How much clinical and demographic metadata was included differed by source and by participant, and the metadata was provided uncurated.

The immunoSEQ Assay, a bias-controlled multiplex PCR, was used to amplify TCRbeta CDR3 regions from genomic DNA. On the study's bioinformatics: The number of nucleated cells in each sample was estimated from the amplification of reference gene primers within the assay. To quantify the absolute abundance of each unique TCRbeta CDR3 rearrangement, sequence reads were collapsed and filtered. For each sample, productive Simpson clonality was calculated as the square root of Simpson's diversity index across productive rearrangements. Sourced from immuneACCESS, this table was stored by TCRdb with only in-frame sequences that have V and J called. A share of the clones is absent; for the studies checked, an unresolved V gene accounts for under half, and the remainder has no known explanation. The V and J calls and the clone size are those of that table, but D and trimming were determined from the DNA. The sample table holds 200,000 to 250,000 clones, of which 60% to 85% were seen once. Over 7% of the sample is in the top ten clones.

Collaborating institutions collected whole blood in K2EDTA tubes following their own protocols. Collaborator samples were shipped for TCRbeta analysis as frozen whole blood, isolated PBMCs, or DNA extracted from either sample type. The CDR3 goes from the cysteine to the phenylalanine over 16 residues. Solely the CDR3 DNA is kept, with 48 bases framed from the first base. The germline V gene sets CDR1 to SGHNT and CDR2 to YENEEA. V and J are trimmed by 0 bases and 3 bases, and the gene matches miss 7 bases of the junction. Regarding this clone: The target of this receptor is not known. Base qualities are missing; no much larger clone stands one base away.

The sample comprised peripheral blood. The V and J segments used are TRBV11-3 and TRBJ2-5, with 7 bases aligning to TRBD1. The receptor was isolated from a woman in her 70s with acute or convalescent COVID-19. The CDR3 protein sequence reads: CASSLETAGTEETQYF. The nucleotide sequence reads as follows: TGTGCCAGCAGCTTAGAGACTGCCGGGACAGAAGAGACCCAGTACTTC.